This T cell receptor beta chain was captured in a study of blood T cell repertoires in COVID-19. Looking at the study overall: COVID-19 samples from acute and convalescent phases originated in the United States, Italy and Spain.

This table comes from immunoSEQ multiplex PCR, and its TCRdb copy is limited to in-frame clones, with some not included. Among approximately 250,000 clones listed, roughly 84% were seen once. Trimming took 8 bases from V and 4 from J; bases not matched to a gene: 0. Germline V lookup: CDR1 SGHNT, CDR2 YENEEA. The CDR3 is 11 amino acids. Sequencing input: peripheral blood. The J gene is TRBJ2-3, the V gene TRBV11-3, with 7 bases lining up with TRBD2. The receptor comes from a man aged 35 to 55 who had recovered from COVID-19. The CDR3 sequence: CASGGADTQYF. Written as DNA, the CDR3 is TGTGCCAGCGGGGGGGCAGATACGCAGTATTTT.